Reported below is one TCR beta chain. Assay: immunoSEQ multiplex PCR; the TCRdb copy retains only in-frame clones and omits some. The sample holds nearly 200,000 clones, around 84% seen once. The germline V gene has CDR1 MNHEY and CDR2 SMNVEV (reference sequence). V gave up 4 bases and J gave up 7 bases, with 20 bases separating them. The CDR3 is 16 residues long. This sample is part of a study of cytomegalovirus exposure and HLA in healthy donors. This TCR was sampled from a woman in her 30s in good health and CMV-seropositive. Sequencing was carried out using PBMCs. This sequence joins TRBV27 and TRBJ2-1; a weak D match, TRBD2 (5 bases). For the CDR3, the DNA is TGTGCCAGCAGTTCTCGGTACGGGGTGGATTTAAATGAGCAGTTCTTC. It codes for CASSSRYGVDLNEQFF.